In its sample, the clone carrying this T cell receptor beta chain was seen many times. This CDR3 spans 15 amino acids. Trimming removed 5 bases at V and 4 bases at J, with 18 bases between. The time point here: sample taken at primary tumor resection. Sequencing covered unsorted whole RNA taken from tumor, nontumor lung or frozen PBMC. The sample originates from a study of spatial heterogeneity in lung cancer. MiXCR, applied by TCRdb to the 5' RACE reads, yields one record per CDR3 protein. The sample holds tens of thousands of distinct CDR3 sequences, less than 15% seen once. Sequenced here: PBMCs, sampled at surgery. This sequence originates from a male donor with early-stage non-small cell lung cancer. V is TRBV12-3 or TRBV12-4 and J is TRBJ2-7; D ambiguous. This CDR3 is CASSRFTYLSYEQYF. The CDR3 nucleotides read TGTGCCAGCAGTCGGTTTACGTATCTTTCGTACGAGCAGTACTTC.